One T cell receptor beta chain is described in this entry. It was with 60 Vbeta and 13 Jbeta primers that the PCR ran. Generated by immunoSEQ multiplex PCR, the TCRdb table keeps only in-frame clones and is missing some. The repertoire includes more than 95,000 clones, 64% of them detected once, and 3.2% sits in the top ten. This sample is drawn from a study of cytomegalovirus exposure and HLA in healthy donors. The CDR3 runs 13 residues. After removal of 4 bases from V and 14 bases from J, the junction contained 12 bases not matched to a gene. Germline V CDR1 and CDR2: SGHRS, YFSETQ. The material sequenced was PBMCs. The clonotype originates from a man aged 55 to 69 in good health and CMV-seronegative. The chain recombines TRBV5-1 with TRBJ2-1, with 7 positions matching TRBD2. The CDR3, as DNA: TGCGCCAGCAGCGTCCTGACTAGCCCCTCAAAGTTCTTC. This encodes CASSVLTSPSKFF.